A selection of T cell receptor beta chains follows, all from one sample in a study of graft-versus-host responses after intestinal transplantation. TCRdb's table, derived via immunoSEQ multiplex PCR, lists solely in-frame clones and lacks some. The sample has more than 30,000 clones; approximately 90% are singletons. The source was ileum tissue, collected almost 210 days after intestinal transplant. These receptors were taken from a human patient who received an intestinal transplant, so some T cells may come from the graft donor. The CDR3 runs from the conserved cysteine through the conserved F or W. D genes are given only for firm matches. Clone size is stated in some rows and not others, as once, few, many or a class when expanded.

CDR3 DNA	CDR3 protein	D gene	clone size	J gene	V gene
TGTGCCAGCAGTTACTCCGGGACGTCAACCTACGAGCAGTACTTC	CASSYSGTSTYEQYF	-	-	TRBJ2-7	TRBV6-5
TGCGCCAGCAGCCCTCCAAGGGGGAAAGCCAATCAAGATACGCAGTATTTT	CASSPPRGKANQDTQYF	-	-	TRBJ2-3	TRBV4-1
TGTGCCAGCAGGGCGGGAGGTAACACTGAAGCTTTCTTT	CASRAGGNTEAFF	-	-	TRBJ1-1	TRBV21-1
TGTGCCAGCAGTTTAGAGACCTCTGGGGCCAACGTCCTGACTTTC	CASSLETSGANVLTF	-	-	TRBJ2-6	TRBV28
TGTGCCAGCAGGGAGCCGGGACAGGCTAACAATGAGCAGTTCTTC	CASREPGQANNEQFF	TRBD1	-	TRBJ2-1	TRBV6-1
TGTGCTAGTGGAATTTGGGGGTCCTACAATGAGCAGTTCTTC	CASGIWGSYNEQFF	-	-	TRBJ2-1	TRBV12-5
TGTGCCAGCAGCTTGGGGACTAGCGGGGGATTTATCTCCTACAATGAGCAGTTCTTC	CASSLGTSGGFISYNEQFF	TRBD2	-	TRBJ2-1	TRBV7-9
TGTGCCAGCAGCTTCCGTCCCGGGACAGGGGACCAAGAGACCCAGTACTTC	CASSFRPGTGDQETQYF	TRBD1	-	TRBJ2-5	TRBV7-6
TGTGCCAGCAGCTTTAGGACAGGGGGTTTCACTGAAGCTTTCTTT	CASSFRTGGFTEAFF	TRBD1	-	TRBJ1-1	TRBV13
TGTGCCAGTGGACCCTCCCCCTACAATGAGCAGTTCTTC	CASGPSPYNEQFF	-	-	TRBJ2-1	TRBV19
TGCGCCAGCAGCTGGGGACAGGGTGAGGAGACCCAGTACTTC	CASSWGQGEETQYF	TRBD1	-	TRBJ2-5	TRBV5-1
TGTGCCAGCAGCCAGGGACTCCAAATTAATGAAAAACTGTTTTTT	CASSQGLQINEKLFF	-	-	TRBJ1-4	TRBV9
TGTGCCAGCAGTGAGGGACTTTACGAGCAGTACTTC	CASSEGLYEQYF	-	-	TRBJ2-7	TRBV2
TGTGCCAGCCCCAAACAAGGGGGGGGTAACACTGAAGCTTTCTTT	CASPKQGGGNTEAFF	-	once	TRBJ1-1	TRBV6-1
TGCGCCAGCAGCCAAGAGCGGCGGCTGAACACTGAAGCTTTCTTT	CASSQERRLNTEAFF	-	few	TRBJ1-1	TRBV4-1
TGCGCCAGCAGCCCCACCGGCGGCGGGAATCGGGCTTCGAACACTGAAGCTTTCTTT	CASSPTGGGNRASNTEAFF	-	-	TRBJ1-1	TRBV5-1
TGCACCAGCAGCCATACTAAGGGACAGGGCCCAAACACCATATATTTT	CTSSHTKGQGPNTIYF	-	-	TRBJ1-3	TRBV1
TGTGCCAGCACCAGGTACTACGAGCAGTACTTC	CASTRYYEQYF	-	-	TRBJ2-7	TRBV28
TGTGCCATCAGTTCGGACGGAGCCTACACTGAAGCTTTCTTT	CAISSDGAYTEAFF	-	-	TRBJ1-1	TRBV10-3
TGTGCCAGCAGCGTAATAAAGTACCTTCCTTACAATGAGCAGTTCTTC	CASSVIKYLPYNEQFF	-	-	TRBJ2-1	TRBV9
TGTGCCTCGTGGACTAGCCCCCACGAGCAGTACTTC	CASWTSPHEQYF	TRBD2	-	TRBJ2-7	TRBV27
TGTGCCAGCCAGGAGGAGGACTACACCCAAGAGACCCAGTACTTC	CASQEEDYTQETQYF	-	-	TRBJ2-5	TRBV6-1
TGCGCCAGCAGTGAACAGGCCTTCACAGATACGCAGTATTTT	CASSEQAFTDTQYF	-	medium-sized	TRBJ2-3	TRBV10-1
TGCGCCAGCAGCTTGGAAGAGACCCAGTACTTC	CASSLEETQYF	-	-	TRBJ2-5	TRBV5-1
TGTGCCAGCAGCCCGGACACCTACGAGCAGTACTTC	CASSPDTYEQYF	-	-	TRBJ2-7	TRBV5-5
TGTGCCAGCAGCCTAGGGACAGGGGGCCACCCAATCTTGGGCTACACCTTC	CASSLGTGGHPILGYTF	TRBD1	-	TRBJ1-2	TRBV28
TGTGCCACCAGCAGAGAGTCTAGTCGGAGTTTCGGTGAGCAGTTCTTC	CATSRESSRSFGEQFF	-	-	TRBJ2-1	TRBV15
TGTGCCAGCTCACCTGTGGTAGATAGCACAGATACGCAGTATTTT	CASSPVVDSTDTQYF	-	-	TRBJ2-3	TRBV18
TGTGCCAGCAGTGAAAATTTGGAGACCCAGTACTTC	CASSENLETQYF	-	-	TRBJ2-5	TRBV25-1
TGTGCCAGCAGCTCGGAAAATAGCAATCAGCCCCAGCATTTT	CASSSENSNQPQHF	-	-	TRBJ1-5	TRBV11-2
TGTGCCAGCAGCTCAAACAGAGATAATTCACCCCTCCACTTT	CASSSNRDNSPLHF	-	-	TRBJ1-6	TRBV7-9
TGCGCCAGCAGCAGGGGACAGGGAGCAAGTTTGGAAAAACTGTTTTTT	CASSRGQGASLEKLFF	TRBD1	-	TRBJ1-4	TRBV5-1
TGTGCCTGGACGGAGGGATACTCAACGCAACAGCCCCGGCATTTT	CAWTEGYSTQQPRHF	-	-	TRBJ1-5	TRBV30
TGCGCCAGCAGTCGGTACCAAGAGACCCAGTACTTC	CASSRYQETQYF	-	-	TRBJ2-5	TRBV10-2
TGTGCCAGCAGCCGGGACCTCTCTGGAAACACCATATATTTT	CASSRDLSGNTIYF	-	-	TRBJ1-3	TRBV28
TGTGCCAGCAGCACCGTGTTAGCGGGACGACTCGACGAGCAGTACTTC	CASSTVLAGRLDEQYF	TRBD2	-	TRBJ2-7	TRBV28
TGTGCCAGCAGTGTATTAGCCGATGAGCAGTTCTTC	CASSVLADEQFF	-	-	TRBJ2-1	TRBV25-1
TGTGCCAGCAGCTACCAAGGCGGGAGTTATTACGAGCAGTACTTC	CASSYQGGSYYEQYF	TRBD2	-	TRBJ2-7	TRBV7-8